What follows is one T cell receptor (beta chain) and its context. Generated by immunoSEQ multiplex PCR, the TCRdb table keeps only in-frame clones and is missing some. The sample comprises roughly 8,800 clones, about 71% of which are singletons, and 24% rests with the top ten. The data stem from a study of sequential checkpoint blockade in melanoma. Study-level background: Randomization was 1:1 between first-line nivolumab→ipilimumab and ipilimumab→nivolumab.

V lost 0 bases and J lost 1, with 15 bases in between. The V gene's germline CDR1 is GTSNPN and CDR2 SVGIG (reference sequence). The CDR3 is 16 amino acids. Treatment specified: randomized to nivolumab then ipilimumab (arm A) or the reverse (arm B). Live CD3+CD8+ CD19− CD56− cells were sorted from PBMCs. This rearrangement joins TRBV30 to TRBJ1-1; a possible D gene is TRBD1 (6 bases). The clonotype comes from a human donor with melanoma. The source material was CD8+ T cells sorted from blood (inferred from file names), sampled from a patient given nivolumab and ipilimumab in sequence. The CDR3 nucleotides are TGTGCCTGGAGTGTACGATGGGGGCGAAGGAACACTGAAGCTTTCTTT. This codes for CAWSVRWGRRNTEAFF.